The 12 T cell receptor beta chains given below trace back to one sample, sequenced in a study of PD-1 blockade in classical Hodgkin lymphoma. Each patient experienced a relapse that followed autologous stem cell transplantation, and brentuximab vedotin exposure varied. TCRdb's copy holds only in-frame clones and misses some; the assay was immunoSEQ multiplex PCR. The sample lists approximately 100,000 clones, about 89% occurring once. Sequencing used peripheral blood mononuclear cells (PBMCs), obtained before the second cycle of nivolumab. All receptors derive from a human donor with classical Hodgkin lymphoma.

The V and J genes are TRBV19 and TRBJ1-1, with 8 bases fitting TRBD1. The CDR3 totals 16 residues. J gave up 3 bases and V 0 bases, and 6 bases lay outside the gene matches. From germline, CDR1 is LNHDA and CDR2 SQIVND (reference sequence). For the CDR3, the DNA is TGTGCCAGTAGTATAGATCCAGGGGGCCGTTACACTGAAGCTTTCTTT. Protein product: CASSIDPGGRYTEAFF.

The rearrangement joins TRBV30 to TRBJ2-2; 11 positions agree with TRBD2. J lost 4 bases, V lost 0 bases, and 4 bases had no gene match. This CDR3 has 16 residues. The germline V gene encodes CDR1 GTSNPN and CDR2 SVGIG (reference sequence). In nucleotides, the CDR3 is TGTGCCTGGAGTGTACTAGCGGGGGAGGTCACCGGGGAGCTGTTTTTT. It encodes CAWSVLAGEVTGELFF.

This rearrangement joins TRBV18 to TRBJ2-5, with D unclear. The CDR3 is 14 amino acids. V lost 3 bases and J lost 1, with 9 bases in between. Germline V CDR1 and CDR2: KGHSH, LQKENI. CDR3 loop: CASSPRRIQETQYF. The DNA for the CDR3 is TGTGCCAGCTCACCGAGACGGATCCAAGAGACCCAGTACTTC.

This chain connects TRBV29-1 to TRBJ1-5, with unresolved D. The V and J ends lost 1 base and 2 bases respectively, with 6 bases between them. CDR1 is SQVTM and CDR2 is ANQGSEA in the germline V gene. The CDR3 consists of 13 residues. DNA of the CDR3: TGCAGCGTTGAAGGGGAGGGCAATCAGCCCCAGCATTTT. It codes for CSVEGEGNQPQHF.

The V call is TRBV7-8, the J call TRBJ1-3; no firm D call. V was clipped by 4 bases and J by 4 bases, with 8 bases between them. CDR3 length: 13 amino acids. In germline, CDR1 is SGHVS, CDR2 FQNEAQ. In DNA, the CDR3 is TGTGCCAGCAGCTCTAACCGGGGAAACACCATATATTTT. This gives the protein CASSSNRGNTIYF.

This chain joins TRBV11-3 and TRBJ2-2; D gene uncertain. The germline V gene encodes CDR1 SGHNT and CDR2 YENEEA. V was pared by 3 bases and J by 4 bases, with 12 bases between. This CDR3 is built from 15 residues. CDR3 in DNA: TGTGCCAGCAGCTTCATCGTTGGCGGCACCGGGGAGCTGTTTTTT. Its translation is CASSFIVGGTGELFF.

The chain recombines TRBV28 with TRBJ1-2, with D possibly matching TRBD1 (6 bases). Between the trimmed V and J ends, which lost 5 bases and 5 bases, there was a span of 9 bases. Germline V gene lookup returns CDR1 MDHEN and CDR2 SYDVKM. The CDR3 contains 12 residues. This chain's CDR3 is CASSQQGYGYTF. CDR3 nucleotides: TGTGCCAGCAGTCAACAGGGTTATGGCTACACCTTC.

The V and J genes are TRBV11-3 and TRBJ2-1; tentatively, D is TRBD1 (6 bases). CDR1 is SGHNT and CDR2 is YENEEA in the germline V gene. V was cut by 1 base and J by 7 bases, with 8 bases left in between. This CDR3 spans 13 amino acids. The CDR3 here is CASSLVGGNEQFF. In DNA, the CDR3 is TGTGCCAGCAGCTTAGTAGGGGGTAATGAGCAGTTCTTC.

The J gene is TRBJ2-7, the V gene TRBV9; D gene unclear. Germline CDR1 and CDR2: SGDLS and YYNGEE. This CDR3 is 14 amino acids long. The V gene lost 2 bases and the J gene lost 2 bases, with 11 bases spanning the gap. The CDR3 region has the DNA TGTGCCAGCAGCGTTGGTCAGACACCCTACGAGCAGTACTTC. Its translation is CASSVGQTPYEQYF.

The V and J genes are TRBV2 and TRBJ2-7; D is unresolved. This CDR3 spans 11 amino acids. The germline V and J ends were trimmed by 11 bases and 2 bases, with 10 bases remaining between them. Germline CDR1 SNHLY, CDR2 FYNNEI. The CDR3: CASSVTYEQYF. DNA for the CDR3: TGTGCCTCCAGTGTTACCTACGAGCAGTACTTC.

The rearrangement joins TRBV7-2 to TRBJ2-3, with D unclear. CDR1 is SGHTA, CDR2 FQGNSA, per germline. The CDR3 extends over 14 amino acids. Between the trimmed V and J ends, which lost 2 bases and 4 bases, there was a span of 10 bases. The CDR3 here is CASSLNTPPDTQYF. As DNA, the CDR3 is TGTGCCAGCAGCTTAAACACGCCCCCAGATACGCAGTATTTT.

The gene calls are TRBV25-1 and TRBJ1-6, with D unclear. CDR1 MGHDK and CDR2 SYGVNS come from the germline V gene. The CDR3 covers 13 residues. The ends were cut back, 4 bases at V and 6 bases at J, with 7 bases in the middle. Here the CDR3 reads CASSATVNSPLHF. As DNA, the CDR3 is TGTGCCAGCAGTGCGACGGTTAATTCACCCCTCCACTTT.